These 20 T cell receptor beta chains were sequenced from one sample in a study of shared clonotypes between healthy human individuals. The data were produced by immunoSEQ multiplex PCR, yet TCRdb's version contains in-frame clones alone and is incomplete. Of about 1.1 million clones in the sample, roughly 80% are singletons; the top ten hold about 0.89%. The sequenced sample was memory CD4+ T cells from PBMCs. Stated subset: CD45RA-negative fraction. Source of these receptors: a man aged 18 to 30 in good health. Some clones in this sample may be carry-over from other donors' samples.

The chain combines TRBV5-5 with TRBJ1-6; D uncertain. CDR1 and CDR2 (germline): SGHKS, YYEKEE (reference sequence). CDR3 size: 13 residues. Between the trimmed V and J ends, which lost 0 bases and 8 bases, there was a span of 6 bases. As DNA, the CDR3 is TGTGCCAGCAGCTTGGCCCCTTATTCACCCCTCCACTTT. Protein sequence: CASSLAPYSPLHF. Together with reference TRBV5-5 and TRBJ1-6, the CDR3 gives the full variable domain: DAGVTQSPTHLIKTRGQQVTLRCSPISGHKSVSWYQQVLGQGPQFIFQYYEKEERGRGNFPDRFSARQFPNYSSELNVNALLLGDSALYLCASSLAPYSPLHFGNGTRLTVT.

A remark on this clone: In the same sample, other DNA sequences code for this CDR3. In DNA, the CDR3 is TGTGCCAGCAGCCCTTCTGGAGAGACCCAGTACTTC. Encoded protein: CASSPSGETQYF. This chain uses TRBV27 with TRBJ2-5; D gene ambiguous. The CDR3 consists of 12 residues. CDR1 and CDR2 from the germline V gene are MNHEY and SMNVEV (reference sequence). The V gene lost 6 bases and the J gene lost 4 bases, with 9 bases spanning the gap.

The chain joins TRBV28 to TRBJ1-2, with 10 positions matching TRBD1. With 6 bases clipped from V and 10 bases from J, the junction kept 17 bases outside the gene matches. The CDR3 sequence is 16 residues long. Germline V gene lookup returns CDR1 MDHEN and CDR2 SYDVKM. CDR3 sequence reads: CASSPDRGRKRSSYTF. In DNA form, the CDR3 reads TGTGCCAGCAGCCCTGACAGGGGGCGGAAACGAAGTTCCTACACCTTC.

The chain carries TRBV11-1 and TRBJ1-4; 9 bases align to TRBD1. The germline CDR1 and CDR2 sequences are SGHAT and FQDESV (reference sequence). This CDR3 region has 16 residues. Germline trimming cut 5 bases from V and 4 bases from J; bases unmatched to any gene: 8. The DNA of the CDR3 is TGTGCCAGCAGCCAAACTGGGACAGGGCTTAATGAAAAACTGTTTTTT. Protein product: CASSQTGTGLNEKLFF.

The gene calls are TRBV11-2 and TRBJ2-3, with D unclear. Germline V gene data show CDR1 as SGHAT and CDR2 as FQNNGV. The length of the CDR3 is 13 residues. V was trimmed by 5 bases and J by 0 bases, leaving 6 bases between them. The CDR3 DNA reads TGTGCCAGCAGCGACGGCAGCACAGATACGCAGTATTTT. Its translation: CASSDGSTDTQYF.

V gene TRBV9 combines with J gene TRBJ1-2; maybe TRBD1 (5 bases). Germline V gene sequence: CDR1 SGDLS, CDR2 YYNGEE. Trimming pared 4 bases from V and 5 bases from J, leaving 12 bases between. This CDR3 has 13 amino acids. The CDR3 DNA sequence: TGTGCCAGCAGCCTACTGACAGAATATGGCTACACCTTC. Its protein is CASSLLTEYGYTF.

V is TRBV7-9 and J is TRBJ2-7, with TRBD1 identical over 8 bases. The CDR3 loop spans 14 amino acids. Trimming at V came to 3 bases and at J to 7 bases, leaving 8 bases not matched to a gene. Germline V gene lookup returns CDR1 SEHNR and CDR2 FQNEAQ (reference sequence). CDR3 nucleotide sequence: TGTGCCAGCAGCTTCCCGCGTACAGGGGGTGAGCAGTACTTC. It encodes CASSFPRTGGEQYF.

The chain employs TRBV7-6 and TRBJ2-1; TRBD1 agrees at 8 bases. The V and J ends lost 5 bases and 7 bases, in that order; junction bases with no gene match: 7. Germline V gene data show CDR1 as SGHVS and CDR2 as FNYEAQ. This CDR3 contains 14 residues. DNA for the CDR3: TGTGCCAGCAGCACCGGACAGGGCTTGAATGAGCAGTTCTTC. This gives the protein CASSTGQGLNEQFF.

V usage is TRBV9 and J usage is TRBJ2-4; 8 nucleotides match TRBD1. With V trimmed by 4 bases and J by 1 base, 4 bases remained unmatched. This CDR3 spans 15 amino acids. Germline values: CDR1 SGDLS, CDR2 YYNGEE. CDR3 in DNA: TGTGCCAGCAGCCAGGGGGCGGGTGCCAAAAACATTCAGTACTTC. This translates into CASSQGAGAKNIQYF.

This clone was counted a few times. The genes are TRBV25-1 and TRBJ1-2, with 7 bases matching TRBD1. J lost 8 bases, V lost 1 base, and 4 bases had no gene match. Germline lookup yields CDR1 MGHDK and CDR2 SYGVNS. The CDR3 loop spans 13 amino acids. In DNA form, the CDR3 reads TGTGCCAGCAGTGAATTGGACAGGAGAGGCTACACCTTC. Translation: CASSELDRRGYTF.

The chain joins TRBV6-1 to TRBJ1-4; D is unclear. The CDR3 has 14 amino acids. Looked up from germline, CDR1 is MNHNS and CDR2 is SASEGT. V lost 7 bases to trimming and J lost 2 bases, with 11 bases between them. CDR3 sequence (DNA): TGTGCCAGCAATCCTTTGGCCACTAATGAAAAACTGTTTTTT. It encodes CASNPLATNEKLFF.

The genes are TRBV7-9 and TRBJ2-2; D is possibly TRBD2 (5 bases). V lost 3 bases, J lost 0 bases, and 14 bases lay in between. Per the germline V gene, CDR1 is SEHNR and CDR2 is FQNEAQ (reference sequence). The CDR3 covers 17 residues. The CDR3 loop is CASSFVQDLSNTGELFF. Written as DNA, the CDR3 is TGTGCCAGCAGCTTTGTCCAGGACTTATCGAACACCGGGGAGCTGTTTTTT. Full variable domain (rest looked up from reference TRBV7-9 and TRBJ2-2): DTGVSQNPRHKITKRGQNVTFRCDPISEHNRLYWYRQTLGQGPEFLTYFQNEAQLEKSRLLSDRFSAERPKGSFSTLEIQRTEQGDSAMYLCASSFVQDLSNTGELFFGEGSRLTVL.

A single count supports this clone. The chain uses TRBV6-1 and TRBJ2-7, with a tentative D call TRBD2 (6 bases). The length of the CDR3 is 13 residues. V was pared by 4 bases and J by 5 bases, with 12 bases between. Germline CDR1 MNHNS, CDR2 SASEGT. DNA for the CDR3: TGTGCCAGCAGTGGGACTACGTCCCACGAGCAGTACTTC. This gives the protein CASSGTTSHEQYF.

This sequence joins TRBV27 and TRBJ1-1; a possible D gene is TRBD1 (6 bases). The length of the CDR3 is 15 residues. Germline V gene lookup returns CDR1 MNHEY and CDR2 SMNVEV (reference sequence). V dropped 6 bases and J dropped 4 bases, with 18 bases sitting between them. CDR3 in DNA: TGTGCCAGCAGCCCCTTGGGGGGGCTGGGCACTGAAGCTTTCTTT. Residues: CASSPLGGLGTEAFF.

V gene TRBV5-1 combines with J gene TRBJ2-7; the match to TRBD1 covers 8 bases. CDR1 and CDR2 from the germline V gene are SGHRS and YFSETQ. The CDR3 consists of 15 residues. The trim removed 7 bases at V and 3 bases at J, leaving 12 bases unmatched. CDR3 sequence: CASFPGDRLGYEQYF. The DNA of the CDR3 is TGCGCCAGCTTCCCGGGGGACAGGTTGGGCTACGAGCAGTACTTC.

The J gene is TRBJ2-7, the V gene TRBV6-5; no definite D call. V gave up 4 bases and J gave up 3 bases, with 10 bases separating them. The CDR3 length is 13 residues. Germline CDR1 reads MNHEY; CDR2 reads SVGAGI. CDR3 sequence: CASSSESYYEQYF. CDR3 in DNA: TGTGCCAGCAGTTCAGAGAGCTACTACGAGCAGTACTTC.

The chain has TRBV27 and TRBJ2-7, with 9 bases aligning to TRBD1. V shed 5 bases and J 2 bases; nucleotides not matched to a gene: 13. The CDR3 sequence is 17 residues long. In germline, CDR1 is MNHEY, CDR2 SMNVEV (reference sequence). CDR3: CASSIQGAGEFAYEQYF. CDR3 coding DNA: TGTGCCAGCAGTATACAGGGGGCGGGAGAGTTCGCCTACGAGCAGTACTTC.

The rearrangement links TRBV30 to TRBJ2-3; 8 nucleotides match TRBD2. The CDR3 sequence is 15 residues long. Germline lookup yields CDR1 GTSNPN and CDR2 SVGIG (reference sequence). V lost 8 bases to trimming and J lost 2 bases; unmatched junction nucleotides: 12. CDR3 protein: CAGKQAGANTDTQYF. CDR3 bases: TGTGCCGGGAAACAAGCGGGAGCCAACACAGATACGCAGTATTTT.

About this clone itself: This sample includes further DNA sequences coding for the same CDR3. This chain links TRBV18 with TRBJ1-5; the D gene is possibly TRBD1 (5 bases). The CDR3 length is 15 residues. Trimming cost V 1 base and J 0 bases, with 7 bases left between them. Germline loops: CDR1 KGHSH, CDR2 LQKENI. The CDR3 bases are TGTGCCAGCTCACCACAGGGGAATAGCAATCAGCCCCAGCATTTT. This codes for CASSPQGNSNQPQHF.

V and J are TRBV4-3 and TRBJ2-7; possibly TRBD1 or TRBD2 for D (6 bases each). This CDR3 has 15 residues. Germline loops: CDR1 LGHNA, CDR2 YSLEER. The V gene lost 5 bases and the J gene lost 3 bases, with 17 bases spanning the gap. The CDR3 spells CASSTRQEGGYEQYF. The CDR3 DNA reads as TGCGCCAGCAGCACACGACAGGAGGGGGGCTACGAGCAGTACTTC.